The rows below give T cell receptor beta chains drawn from one sample of a study of T cells in Graves' hyperthyroidism and ophthalmopathy. TCRdb independently ran MiXCR on the multiplex PCR reads; one entry per CDR3 protein. The table has more than 550,000 distinct CDR3 sequences, roughly a sixth seen once. The source material was blood. The receptors were gathered from a woman aged 45-59 years with Graves' hyperthyroidism that later progressed to Graves' ophthalmopathy. The CDR3 runs from the conserved cysteine through the conserved F or W. Each record gives: D gene, V gene, clone size, J gene, CDR3 DNA, CDR3 protein. A D gene is named only where the DNA matches it firmly. Clone size is not always given. Where it is, it says once, few, many or a class for expanded clones.

.	TRBV6-6	few	TRBJ1-4	TGTGCCAGCAGTTACTCTATACAGGGTTTTAATGAAAAACTGTTTTTT	CASSYSIQGFNEKLFF
TRBD1	TRBV19	once	TRBJ2-3	TGTGCCAGTAAATCCAGGGGGCCAAGCACAGATACGCAGTATTTT	CASKSRGPSTDTQYF
.	TRBV15	few	TRBJ2-3	TGTGCCACCAGCATTGCTGGTGGGGGGGCCCCCACAGATACGCAGTATTTT	CATSIAGGGAPTDTQYF
.	TRBV11-2	many	TRBJ1-2	TGTGCCAGCAGCTCAGTAAGGTCCGATAACTATGGCTACACCTTC	CASSSVRSDNYGYTF
TRBD2	TRBV7-9	many	TRBJ2-1	TGTGCCAGCAACCTAGCGGCGTCCTACAATGAGCAGTTCTTC	CASNLAASYNEQFF
.	TRBV29-1	few	TRBJ2-5	TGCAGCGTTGAGACCCCGGGACGGAGGCAAGAGACCCAGTACTTC	CSVETPGRRQETQYF
TRBD1	TRBV6-1	.	TRBJ1-4	TGTGCCAGCAGTCTGGAAAGACAGGGGGAGTTAGGTAGAAAACTGTTTTTT	CASSLERQGELGRKLFF
.	TRBV7-9	few	TRBJ1-4	TGTGCCAGCAACTTACTCGGGGGCACTAATGAAAAACTGTTTTTT	CASNLLGGTNEKLFF
TRBD2	TRBV6-1	few	TRBJ2-7	TGTGCCAGCAGGGAGACTAGCGGGGTCTACGAGCAGTACTTC	CASRETSGVYEQYF
.	TRBV30	few	TRBJ2-7	TGTGCCTGGAGCAGGGGTGTTTCCTACGAGCAGTACTTC	CAWSRGVSYEQYF
.	TRBV2	.	TRBJ2-5	TGTGCCAGCGTCTTCCAAGAGACCCAGTACTTC	CASVFQETQYF
TRBD1	TRBV19	.	TRBJ2-4	TGTGCCAGTAGTATAGTTACCTCAAGTACCGGGACAGGGGACATTCAGTACTTC	CASSIVTSSTGTGDIQYF
.	TRBV12-3/TRBV12-4	.	TRBJ1-2	TGTGCCAGCAGTTTCTGGTCCGGGGAGAGGACCTGGGGCTACACCTTC	CASSFWSGERTWGYTF
TRBD1	TRBV7-9	many	TRBJ1-1	TGTGCCAGCAGCACGCCACAGGGGGGGGGAACTGAAGCTTTCTTT	CASSTPQGGGTEAFF
.	TRBV11-3	many	TRBJ1-1	TGTGCCAGCAGCTTAGAAATGGGGACACCGCTCTTCTTT	CASSLEMGTPLFF
TRBD2	TRBV10-3	.	TRBJ2-1	TGTGCCATCAGTGACGGGACTAGCGGACCATACAATGAGCAGTTCTTC	CAISDGTSGPYNEQFF
TRBD2	TRBV12-5	many	TRBJ2-7	TGTGCTAGTGGCCTAGCGGGGGGATCCTACGAGCAGTACTTC	CASGLAGGSYEQYF
.	TRBV5-1	.	TRBJ1-1	TGCGCCAGCAGCTTTAGGACAGAGTCTGAAGCTTTCTTT	CASSFRTESEAFF
TRBD1	TRBV20-1	many	TRBJ2-1	TGCAGTGCTAGGCAATTCATGGGACAGGAACCCTACAATGAGCAGTTCTTC	CSARQFMGQEPYNEQFF
.	TRBV9	.	TRBJ2-1	TGTGCCAGCAGCGTAGTGCCCTACAATGAGCAGTTCTTC	CASSVVPYNEQFF
.	TRBV12-3/TRBV12-4	.	TRBJ1-4	TGTGCCAGCAGTCTGGGGAGTGAAAAACTGTTTTTT	CASSLGSEKLFF
.	TRBV27	.	TRBJ2-1	TGCGCCAGCAGCCTGGGGCCCAAGCAATACAATGAGCGGTTCTTC	CASSLGPKQYNERFF
TRBD1	TRBV3-1	.	TRBJ2-2	TGTGCCAGCGGACAGGGGCGGGCCGGGGAGCTGTTTTTT	CASGQGRAGELFF
TRBD2	TRBV3-1	few	TRBJ2-1	TGTGCCAGCAGGGCTAGCGGGCGTACCTCCTACAATGAGCAGTTCTTC	CASRASGRTSYNEQFF
.	TRBV2	.	TRBJ2-5	TGTGCCAGCAGTGAAGACCGGGGGAGCCAAGGGACCCAGTACTTC	CASSEDRGSQGTQYF
TRBD2	TRBV20-1	few	TRBJ2-7	TGCAGTGCTCCCGTGGTCGTCGGAGGGACTAGCGGGAGCTCCTACGAGCAGTACTTC	CSAPVVVGGTSGSSYEQYF
.	TRBV29-1	few	TRBJ1-5	TGCAGCGTTGAGGTAGGGTCTGGCAATCAGCCCCAGCATTTT	CSVEVGSGNQPQHF
.	TRBV29-1	once	TRBJ2-7	TGCAGCGCCGTTAGGGACGAATCCTACGAGCAGTACTTC	CSAVRDESYEQYF
TRBD2	TRBV30	few	TRBJ2-3	TGTGCCTGGAATGCGGGGGGGGGCACAGATACGCAGTATTTT	CAWNAGGGTDTQYF
.	TRBV12-3/TRBV12-4	few	TRBJ2-7	TGTGCCAGCAGCCGGCCGGGCTTACCCTACGAGCAGTACTTC	CASSRPGLPYEQYF
.	TRBV10-3	many	TRBJ2-1	TGTGCCATCAGTGAGAGTACGGTCTACAATGAGCAGTTCTTC	CAISESTVYNEQFF
.	TRBV4-2	.	TRBJ1-1	TGTGCCAGCAGCCCGGAGGTAACGAGGGGGGCCACTGAAGCTTTCTTT	CASSPEVTRGATEAFF
.	TRBV20-1	few	TRBJ1-2	TGCAGTGCTAGAGACGAAAGGGGCAAATACCAATATGGCTACACCTTC	CSARDERGKYQYGYTF
.	TRBV12-3/TRBV12-4	many	TRBJ1-1	TGTGCCAGCAGTTTGAAGACGGGCACTGAAGCTTTCTTT	CASSLKTGTEAFF
.	TRBV7-9	many	TRBJ2-7	TGTGCCAGCAGCTTAGTCGTCACTCCCTACGAGCAGTACTTC	CASSLVVTPYEQYF
TRBD1	TRBV5-5	.	TRBJ1-6	TGTGCCAGCAGCTTCGACAGGGGCAATTCACCCCTCCACTTT	CASSFDRGNSPLHF